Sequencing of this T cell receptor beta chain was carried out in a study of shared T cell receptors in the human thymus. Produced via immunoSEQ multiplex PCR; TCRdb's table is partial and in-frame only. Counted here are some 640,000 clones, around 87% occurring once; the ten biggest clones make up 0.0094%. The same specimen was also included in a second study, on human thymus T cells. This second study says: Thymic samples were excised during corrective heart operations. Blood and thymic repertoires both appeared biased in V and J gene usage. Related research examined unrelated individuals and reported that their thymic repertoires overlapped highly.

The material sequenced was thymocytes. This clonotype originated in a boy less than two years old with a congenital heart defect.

The CDR3 DNA is TGTGCCAGCAGCGTACTAGCGGGGGTTGAAGAGACCCAGTACTTC. Its protein is CASSVLAGVEETQYF. The chain couples TRBV9 to TRBJ2-5; TRBD2 matches 10 bases. The CDR3 sequence is 15 residues long. In germline, CDR1 is SGDLS, CDR2 YYNGEE. Unmatched junction bases numbered 3, after V lost 1 base and J lost 3 bases. Using reference TRBV9 and TRBJ2-5 for the parts outside the CDR3, the full variable domain is DSGVTQTPKHLITATGQRVTLRCSPRSGDLSVYWYQQSLDQGLQFLIQYYNGEERAKGNILERFSAQQFPDLHSELNLSSLELGDSALYFCASSVLAGVEETQYFGPGTRLLVL.